These 14 T cell receptor beta chains were sequenced from one sample in a study of early T cells in non-severe SARS-CoV-2 infection. TCRdb re-derived calls from the 5' RACE reads in MiXCR, one entry per CDR3 protein. The sample comprises tens of thousands of distinct CDR3 sequences, approximately 6.9% of which are singletons, and 4% to 4.5% rests with the top ten. The sample was whole blood. These receptors were collected from an adult who was a healthcare worker with PCR-confirmed SARS-CoV-2 infection or an uninfected control (not recorded which).

V and J are TRBV28 and TRBJ1-1, with D hard to call. V lost 6 bases and J 4 bases, leaving 12 bases between the germline ends. Germline CDR1 and CDR2: MDHEN and SYDVKM. The CDR3 totals 13 residues. The CDR3 reads CASSSDSGTEAFF. Here the CDR3 DNA reads TGTGCCAGCAGCTCGGACTCGGGCACTGAAGCTTTCTTT. The variable domain in full, with the rest retrieved from reference TRBV28 and TRBJ1-1, is DVKVTQSSRYLVKRTGEKVFLECVQDMDHENMFWYRQDPGLGLRLIYFSYDVKMKEKGDIPEGYSVSREKKERFSLILESASTNQTSMYLCASSSDSGTEAFFGQGTRLTVV.

In this sample, this clonotype turned up many times. The chain has TRBV29-1 and TRBJ2-7, with TRBD1 as a possible D gene (7 bases). CDR3 length: 16 amino acids. From germline, CDR1 is SQVTM and CDR2 ANQGSEA. V lost 0 bases and J 2 bases, leaving 17 bases between the germline ends. This CDR3 reads CSVEEPQGGIPYEQYF. The DNA of the CDR3 is TGCAGCGTTGAAGAGCCCCAGGGGGGAATACCCTACGAGCAGTACTTC.

This clonotype was seen repeatedly, ten times or more. The V gene is TRBV18, the J gene TRBJ1-2; D perhaps matches TRBD1 (5 bases). Looked up from germline, CDR1 is KGHSH and CDR2 is LQKENI. The CDR3 loop spans 15 amino acids. Trimming took off 5 bases at V and 0 bases at J, with 13 bases between the two ends. The chain's CDR3 is CASSGDGSSNYGYTF. CDR3 nucleotide sequence: TGTGCCAGCTCAGGGGACGGATCCTCTAACTATGGCTACACCTTC.

There are many counts of this clonotype. The CDR3 region has the DNA TGCGCCAGCAGCCAGGAACCTTTTCGCGAGCAGTACTTC. This translates into CASSQEPFREQYF. The chain uses TRBV4-1 and TRBJ2-7; no reliable D call. The CDR3 length is 13 residues. The V gene's germline CDR1 is MGHRA and CDR2 YSYEKL. The V end was cut by 3 bases, the J end by 6 bases, with 12 bases between.

This chain joins TRBV28 and TRBJ1-2; 12 bases align to TRBD1. Per germline, CDR1 MDHEN and CDR2 SYDVKM. V shed 7 bases and J 6 bases; nucleotides not matched to a gene: 9. There are 15 residues in the CDR3. CDR3 sequence (DNA): TGTGCCAGCACTTTTACGGGACAGGGGGCCCATGGCTACACCTTC. This gives the protein CASTFTGQGAHGYTF.

This clonotype was found many times. Compared with germline, one end of the junction differs, possibly owing to a read error. The chain carries TRBV10-2 and TRBJ2-2; 8 nucleotides agree with TRBD2. CDR3 length: 16 residues. Germline values: CDR1 WSHSY, CDR2 SAAADI. The CDR3 loop reads CASSESTSVLTRELFF. DNA for the CDR3: TGCGCCAGCAGTGAGTCGACTAGCGTACTCACCAGGGAGCTGTTTTTT.

This clonotype has a handful of counts. The rearrangement uses TRBV25-1 and TRBJ1-5; D not resolved. The CDR3 length is 14 residues. Germline CDR1 reads MGHDK; CDR2 reads SYGVNS. The V end was cut by 3 bases, the J end by 0 bases, with 6 bases between. This CDR3 reads CASSEIYSNQPQHF. The CDR3 DNA reads TGTGCCAGCAGTGAGATTTATAGCAATCAGCCCCAGCATTTT.

This clonotype has a handful of counts. J is TRBJ2-3 and V is TRBV25-1; 14 nucleotides line up with TRBD2. Trimming at V came to 5 bases and at J to 6 bases, leaving 7 bases not matched to a gene. Germline V gene lookup returns CDR1 MGHDK and CDR2 SYGVNS. This CDR3 has 16 amino acids. Here the CDR3 reads CASSSGLAGGNDTQYF. The CDR3 bases are TGTGCCAGCAGTTCCGGACTAGCGGGGGGCAACGATACGCAGTATTTT.

This clonotype was observed many times. V gene TRBV10-2 combines with J gene TRBJ2-1; 12 bases are a match to TRBD2. V shed 6 bases, J shed 1 base, and the junction held 4 bases outside the gene matches. Germline CDR1 WSHSY, CDR2 SAAADI. The CDR3 is made up of 16 amino acids. The CDR3 protein is CASRPGTSGSYNEQFF. The CDR3 DNA reads TGCGCCAGCAGGCCCGGGACTAGCGGGTCCTACAATGAGCAGTTCTTC.

This clonotype was observed a few times. The CDR3: CSVPGGAGKTQYF. CDR3 coding DNA: TGCAGTGTCCCGGGGGGGGCCGGAAAGACCCAGTACTTC. The chain combines TRBV20-1 with TRBJ2-5, with 8 positions matching TRBD2. This CDR3 comprises 13 residues. Germline CDR1 is DFQATT and CDR2 is SNEGSKA (reference sequence). J gave up 6 bases and V 7 bases, and 10 bases lay outside the gene matches.

At least ten counts were recorded for this clonotype. The V call is TRBV7-8, the J call TRBJ2-1; D possibly corresponds to TRBD2 (5 bases). Germline V gene data show CDR1 as SGHVS and CDR2 as FQNEAQ. V was trimmed by 2 bases and J by 0 bases, leaving 8 bases between them. The CDR3 is made up of 15 amino acids. CDR3 DNA sequence: TGTGCCAGCAGCTTATTAGGGAGCTCCTACAATGAGCAGTTCTTC. As protein: CASSLLGSSYNEQFF.

There are many counts of this clonotype. The chain carries TRBV29-1 and TRBJ2-5; 9 nucleotides line up with TRBD1. Trimming at V came to 7 bases and at J to 4 bases, leaving 13 bases not matched to a gene. Germline CDR1 is SQVTM and CDR2 is ANQGSEA. This CDR3 has 15 amino acids. CDR3 loop: CSANEGTGWSETQYF. The CDR3 coding sequence is TGCAGCGCCAACGAAGGGACAGGGTGGTCAGAGACCCAGTACTTC. The full variable domain, with the rest looked up from reference TRBV29-1 and TRBJ2-5, is SAVISQKPSRDICQRGTSLTIQCQVDSQVTMMFWYRQQPGQSLTLIATANQGSEATYESGFVIDKFPISRPNLTFSTLTVSNMSPEDSSIYLCSANEGTGWSETQYFGPGTRLLVL.

The chain has TRBV10-3 and TRBJ1-3; weak D call: TRBD1 (6 bases). Trimming removed 0 bases from V and 3 bases from J, with 12 bases in between. Germline assignment: CDR1 ENHRY and CDR2 SYGVKD. The CDR3 contains 16 residues. CDR3 DNA: TGTGCCATCAGTGAGTCGGCAGGGGATCTTGGAAACACCATATATTTT. Protein: CAISESAGDLGNTIYF.

The rearrangement joins TRBV20-1 to TRBJ2-7, with D perhaps TRBD2 (6 bases). Germline loops: CDR1 DFQATT, CDR2 SNEGSKA (reference sequence). The CDR3 runs 12 residues. Trimming pared 5 bases from V and 3 bases from J, leaving 11 bases between. The CDR3 DNA is TGCAGTGCTGGGGACTTGAACTACGAGCAGTACTTC. The encoded protein is CSAGDLNYEQYF.